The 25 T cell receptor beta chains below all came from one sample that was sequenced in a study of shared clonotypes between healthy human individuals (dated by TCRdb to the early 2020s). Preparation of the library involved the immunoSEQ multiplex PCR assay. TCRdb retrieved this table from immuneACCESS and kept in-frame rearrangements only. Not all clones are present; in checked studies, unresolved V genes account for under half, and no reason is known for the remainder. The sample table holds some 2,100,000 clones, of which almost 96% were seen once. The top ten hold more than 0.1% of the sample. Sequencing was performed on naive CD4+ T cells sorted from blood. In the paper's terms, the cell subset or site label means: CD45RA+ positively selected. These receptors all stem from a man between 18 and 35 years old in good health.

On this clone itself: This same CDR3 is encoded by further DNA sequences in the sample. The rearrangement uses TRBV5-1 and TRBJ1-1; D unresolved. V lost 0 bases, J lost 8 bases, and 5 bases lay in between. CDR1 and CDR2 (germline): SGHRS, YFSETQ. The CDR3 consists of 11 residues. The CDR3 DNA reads TGCGCCAGCAGCTTGGGGACCGAAGCTTTCTTT. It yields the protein CASSLGTEAFF.

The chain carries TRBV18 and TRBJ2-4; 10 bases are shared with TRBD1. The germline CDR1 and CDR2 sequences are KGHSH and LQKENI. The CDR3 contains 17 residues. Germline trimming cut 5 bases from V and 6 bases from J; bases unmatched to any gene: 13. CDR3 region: CASSSIFTGTGANIQYF. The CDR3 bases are TGTGCCAGCTCATCTATCTTCACCGGGACAGGGGCAAACATTCAGTACTTC.

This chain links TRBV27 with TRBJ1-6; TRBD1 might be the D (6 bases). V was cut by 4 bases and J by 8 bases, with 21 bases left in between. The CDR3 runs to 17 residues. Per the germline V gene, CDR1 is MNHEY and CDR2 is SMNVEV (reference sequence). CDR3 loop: CASSSGATGRTDSPLHF. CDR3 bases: TGTGCCAGCAGTTCCGGCGCAACAGGGCGGACTGATTCACCCCTCCACTTT.

The CDR3 DNA sequence: TGCACCAGTCGAAGCTGGAGAGGTGCGCCGGGGGAGACCCAGTACTTC. Amino acid sequence: CTSRSWRGAPGETQYF. This chain connects TRBV1 to TRBJ2-5; the DNA was not compared with TRBD2, the D call given in the table. TRBV1 is an annotated pseudogene. CDR3 length: 16 residues.

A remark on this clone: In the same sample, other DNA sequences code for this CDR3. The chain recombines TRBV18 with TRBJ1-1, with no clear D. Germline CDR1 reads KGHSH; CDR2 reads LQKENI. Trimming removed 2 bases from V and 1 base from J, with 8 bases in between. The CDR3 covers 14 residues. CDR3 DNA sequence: TGTGCCAGCTCACCAAAGGGTGGGAACACTGAAGCTTTCTTT. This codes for CASSPKGGNTEAFF.

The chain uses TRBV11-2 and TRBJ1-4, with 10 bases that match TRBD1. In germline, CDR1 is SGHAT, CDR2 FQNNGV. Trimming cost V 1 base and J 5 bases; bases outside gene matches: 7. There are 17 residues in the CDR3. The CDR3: CASSLGTMGQGNEKLFF. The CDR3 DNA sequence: TGTGCCAGCAGCTTAGGAACCATGGGACAGGGGAATGAAAAACTGTTTTTT.

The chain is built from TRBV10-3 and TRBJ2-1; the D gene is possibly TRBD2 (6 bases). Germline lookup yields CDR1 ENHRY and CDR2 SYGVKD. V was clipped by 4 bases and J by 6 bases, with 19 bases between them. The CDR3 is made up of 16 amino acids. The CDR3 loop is CAISAVSDGSGNEQFF. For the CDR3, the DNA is TGTGCCATCAGTGCCGTGTCTGACGGGAGTGGCAATGAGCAGTTCTTC.

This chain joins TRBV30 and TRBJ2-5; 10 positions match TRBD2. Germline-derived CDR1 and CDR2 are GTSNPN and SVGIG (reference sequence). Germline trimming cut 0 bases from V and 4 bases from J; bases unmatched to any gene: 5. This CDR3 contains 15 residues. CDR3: CAWSVLAGVGETQYF. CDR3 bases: TGTGCCTGGAGTGTTCTAGCGGGAGTCGGAGAGACCCAGTACTTC.

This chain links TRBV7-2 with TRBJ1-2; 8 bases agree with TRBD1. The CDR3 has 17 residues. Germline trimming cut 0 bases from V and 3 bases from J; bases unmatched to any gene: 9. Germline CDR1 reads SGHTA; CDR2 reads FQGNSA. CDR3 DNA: TGTGCCAGCAGCTTAGCCGGGACAGGTCTGTCTGACTATGGCTACACCTTC. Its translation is CASSLAGTGLSDYGYTF.

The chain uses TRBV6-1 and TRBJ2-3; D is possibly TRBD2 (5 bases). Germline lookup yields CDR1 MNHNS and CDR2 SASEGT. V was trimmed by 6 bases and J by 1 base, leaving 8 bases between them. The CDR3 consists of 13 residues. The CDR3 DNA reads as TGTGCCAGCAGGGTGCGGGGCACAGATACGCAGTATTTT. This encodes CASRVRGTDTQYF.

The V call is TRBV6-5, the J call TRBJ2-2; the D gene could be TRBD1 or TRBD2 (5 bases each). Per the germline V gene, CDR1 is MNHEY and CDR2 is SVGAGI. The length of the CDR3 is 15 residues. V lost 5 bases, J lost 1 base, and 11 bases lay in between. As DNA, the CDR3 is TGTGCCAGCAGTAGGGACGGAAAGAACACCGGGGAGCTGTTTTTT. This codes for CASSRDGKNTGELFF.

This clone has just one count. CDR3 nucleotide sequence: TGTGCCAGCAATGGACAGGCTTATAGCAATCAGCCCCAGCATTTT. This sequence encodes CASNGQAYSNQPQHF. The chain joins TRBV6-1 to TRBJ1-5; 7 positions agree with TRBD1. Germline lookup yields CDR1 MNHNS and CDR2 SASEGT. The CDR3 length is 15 residues. After removal of 7 bases from V and 0 bases from J, the junction contained 6 bases not matched to a gene.

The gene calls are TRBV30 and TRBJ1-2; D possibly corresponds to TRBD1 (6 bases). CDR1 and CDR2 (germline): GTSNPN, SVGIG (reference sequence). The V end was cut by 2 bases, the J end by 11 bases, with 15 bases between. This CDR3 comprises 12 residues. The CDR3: CAWSRTVGDYTF. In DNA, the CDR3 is TGTGCCTGGAGTCGGACAGTGGGGGATTACACCTTC. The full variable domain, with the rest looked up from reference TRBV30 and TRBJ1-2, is SQTIHQWPATLVQPVGSPLSLECTVEGTSNPNLYWYRQAAGRGLQLLFYSVGIGQISSEVPQNLSASRPQDRQFILSSKKLLLSDSGFYLCAWSRTVGDYTFGSGTRLTVV.

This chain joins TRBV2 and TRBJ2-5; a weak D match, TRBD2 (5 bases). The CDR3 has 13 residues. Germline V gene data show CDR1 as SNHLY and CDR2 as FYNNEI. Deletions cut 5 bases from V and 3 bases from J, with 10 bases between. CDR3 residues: CASSSGIKETQYF. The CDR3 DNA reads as TGTGCCAGCAGTTCCGGGATCAAAGAGACCCAGTACTTC.

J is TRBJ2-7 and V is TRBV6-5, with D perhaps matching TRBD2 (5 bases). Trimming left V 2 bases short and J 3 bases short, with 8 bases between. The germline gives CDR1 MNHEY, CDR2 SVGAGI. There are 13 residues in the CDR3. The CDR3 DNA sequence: TGTGCCAGCAGTTACGCGGGTCGCTACGAGCAGTACTTC. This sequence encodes CASSYAGRYEQYF.

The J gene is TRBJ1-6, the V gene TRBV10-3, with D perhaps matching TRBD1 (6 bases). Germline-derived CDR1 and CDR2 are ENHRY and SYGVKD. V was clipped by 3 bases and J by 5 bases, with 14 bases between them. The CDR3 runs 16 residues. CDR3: CAISDPWEGDNSPLHF. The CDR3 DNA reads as TGTGCCATCAGTGACCCTTGGGAGGGGGATAATTCACCCCTCCACTTT.

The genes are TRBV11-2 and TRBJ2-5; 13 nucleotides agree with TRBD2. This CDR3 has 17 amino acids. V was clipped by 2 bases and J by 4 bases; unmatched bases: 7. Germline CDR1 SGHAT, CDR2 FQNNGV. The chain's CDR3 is CASSLLGLAGVRETQYF. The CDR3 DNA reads TGTGCCAGCAGCTTACTAGGACTAGCGGGAGTTCGAGAGACCCAGTACTTC.

The CDR3 protein is CASSMGLNQPQHF. CDR3 coding DNA: TGTGCCAGTAGTATGGGTTTAAATCAGCCCCAGCATTTT. J is TRBJ1-5 and V is TRBV19; the D is unclear. Deletions cut 3 bases from V and 4 bases from J, with 7 bases between. CDR1 is LNHDA, CDR2 SQIVND, per germline (reference sequence). The CDR3 loop spans 13 amino acids. Combining the CDR3 with reference TRBV19 and TRBJ1-5 gives the whole variable domain DGGITQSPKYLFRKEGQNVTLSCEQNLNHDAMYWYRQDPGQGLRLIYYSQIVNDFQKGDIAEGYSVSREKKESFPLTVTSAQKNPTAFYLCASSMGLNQPQHFGDGTRLSIL.

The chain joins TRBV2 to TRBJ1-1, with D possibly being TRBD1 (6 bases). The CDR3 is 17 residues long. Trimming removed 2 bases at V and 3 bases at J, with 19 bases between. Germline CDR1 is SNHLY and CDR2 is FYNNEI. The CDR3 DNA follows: TGTGCCAGCAGTGAAAGGGGGGCAGGAGGCCGCTACACTGAAGCTTTCTTT. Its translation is CASSERGAGGRYTEAFF.

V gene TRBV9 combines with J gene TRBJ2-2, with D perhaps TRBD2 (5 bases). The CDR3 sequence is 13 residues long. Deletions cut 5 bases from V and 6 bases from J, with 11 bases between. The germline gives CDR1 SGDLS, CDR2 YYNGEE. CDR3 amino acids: CASRPTEAGELFF. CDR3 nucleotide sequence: TGTGCCAGCAGGCCGACGGAGGCCGGGGAGCTGTTTTTT.

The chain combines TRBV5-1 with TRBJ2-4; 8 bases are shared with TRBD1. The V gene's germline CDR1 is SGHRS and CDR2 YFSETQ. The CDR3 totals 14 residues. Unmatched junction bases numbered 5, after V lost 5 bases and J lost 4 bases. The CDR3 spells CASSAGTGKNIQYF. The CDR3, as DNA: TGCGCCAGCAGTGCCGGGACAGGTAAAAACATTCAGTACTTC.

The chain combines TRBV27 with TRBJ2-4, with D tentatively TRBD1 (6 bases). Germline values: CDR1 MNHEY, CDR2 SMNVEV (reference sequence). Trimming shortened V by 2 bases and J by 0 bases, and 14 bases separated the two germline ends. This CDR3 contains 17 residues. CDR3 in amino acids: CASSLRGGDLAKNIQYF. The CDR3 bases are TGTGCCAGCAGTTTAAGAGGGGGTGATCTAGCCAAAAACATTCAGTACTTC.

As DNA, the CDR3 is TGTGCCAGCAGTGAATTTGGTAGCAATCAGCCCCAGCATTTT. This encodes CASSEFGSNQPQHF. The gene calls are TRBV2 and TRBJ1-5; D remains unclear. Germline V gives CDR1 SNHLY, CDR2 FYNNEI. The CDR3 covers 14 residues. V lost 2 bases to trimming and J lost 0 bases, with 5 bases between them.

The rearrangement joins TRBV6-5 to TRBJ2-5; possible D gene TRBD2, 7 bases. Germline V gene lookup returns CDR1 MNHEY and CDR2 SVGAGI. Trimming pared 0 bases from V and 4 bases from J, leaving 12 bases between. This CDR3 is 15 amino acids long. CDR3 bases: TGTGCCAGCAGTTACTCTGGCGGGGGCACAGAGACCCAGTACTTC. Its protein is CASSYSGGGTETQYF.

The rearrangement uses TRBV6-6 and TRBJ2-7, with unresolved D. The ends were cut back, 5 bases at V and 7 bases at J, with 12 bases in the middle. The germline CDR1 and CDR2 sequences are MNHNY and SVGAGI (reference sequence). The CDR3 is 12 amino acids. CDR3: CASSPVDEEQYF. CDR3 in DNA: TGTGCCAGCAGTCCTGTCGACGAGGAGCAGTACTTC.